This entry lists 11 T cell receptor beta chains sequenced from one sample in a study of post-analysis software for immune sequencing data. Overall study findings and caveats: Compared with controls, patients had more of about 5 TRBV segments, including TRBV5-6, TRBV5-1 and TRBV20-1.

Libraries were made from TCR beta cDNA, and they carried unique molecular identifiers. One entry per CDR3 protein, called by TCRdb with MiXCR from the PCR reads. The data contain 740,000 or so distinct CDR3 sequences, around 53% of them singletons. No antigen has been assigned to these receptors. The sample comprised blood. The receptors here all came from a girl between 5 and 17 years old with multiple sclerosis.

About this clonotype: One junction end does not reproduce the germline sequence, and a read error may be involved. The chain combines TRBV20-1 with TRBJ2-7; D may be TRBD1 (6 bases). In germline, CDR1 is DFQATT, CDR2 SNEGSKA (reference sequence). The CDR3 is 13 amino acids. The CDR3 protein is CSTRQVVSYEQYF. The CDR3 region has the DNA TGCAGTACTAGACAGGTTGTATCCTACGAGCAGTACTTC.

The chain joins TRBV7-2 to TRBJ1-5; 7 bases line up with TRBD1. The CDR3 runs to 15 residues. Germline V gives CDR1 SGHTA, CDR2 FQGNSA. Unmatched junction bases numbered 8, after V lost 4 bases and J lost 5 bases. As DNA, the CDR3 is TGTGCCAGCAGCTCACCGGACAGGCGGGATCAGCCCCAGCATTTT. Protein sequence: CASSSPDRRDQPQHF.

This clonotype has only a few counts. The CDR3 coding sequence is TGTGCCAGCAGCTTAGTCGGGGGGGGAGCAGAGACCCAGTACTTC. Translated, it gives CASSLVGGGAETQYF. The chain couples TRBV7-2 to TRBJ2-5; 8 bases are shared with TRBD2. The CDR3 loop spans 15 amino acids. After removal of 1 base from V and 4 bases from J, the junction contained 5 bases not matched to a gene. Germline CDR1 is SGHTA and CDR2 is FQGNSA.

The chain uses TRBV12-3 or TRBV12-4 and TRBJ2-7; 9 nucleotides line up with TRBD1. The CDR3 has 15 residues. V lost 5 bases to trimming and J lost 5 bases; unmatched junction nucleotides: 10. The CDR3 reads CASSPGTGTDNEQYF. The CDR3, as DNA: TGTGCCAGCAGTCCCGGGACAGGGACGGACAACGAGCAGTACTTC.

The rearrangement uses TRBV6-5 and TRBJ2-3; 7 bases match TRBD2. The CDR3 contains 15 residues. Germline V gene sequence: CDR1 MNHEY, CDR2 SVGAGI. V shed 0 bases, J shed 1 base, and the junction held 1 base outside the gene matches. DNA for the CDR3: TGTGCCAGCAGTTACTCGGCGGGAGGCACAGATACGCAGTATTTT. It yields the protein CASSYSAGGTDTQYF.

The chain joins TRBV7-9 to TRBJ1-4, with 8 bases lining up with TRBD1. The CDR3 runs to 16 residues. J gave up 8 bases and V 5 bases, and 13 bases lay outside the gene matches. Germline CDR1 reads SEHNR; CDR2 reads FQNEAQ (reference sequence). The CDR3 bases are TGTGCCAGCAGCACCGACGGTTCAGGGGGCTGGGAAAAACTGTTTTTT. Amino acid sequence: CASSTDGSGGWEKLFF.

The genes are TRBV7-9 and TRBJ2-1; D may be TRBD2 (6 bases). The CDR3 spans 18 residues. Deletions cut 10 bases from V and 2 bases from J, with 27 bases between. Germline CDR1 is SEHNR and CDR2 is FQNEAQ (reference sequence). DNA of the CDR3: TGTGCCACCGAGCCCAGATCTTCGGGGGACGGAACCTACAATGAGCAGTTCTTC. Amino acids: CATEPRSSGDGTYNEQFF.

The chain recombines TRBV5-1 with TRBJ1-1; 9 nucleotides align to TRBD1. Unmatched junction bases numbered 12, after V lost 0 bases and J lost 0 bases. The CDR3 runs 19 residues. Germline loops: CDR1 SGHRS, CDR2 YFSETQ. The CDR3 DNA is TGCGCCAGCAGCTTGGGATCTCTCGGGACAGGGTGGTTGAACACTGAAGCTTTCTTT. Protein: CASSLGSLGTGWLNTEAFF.

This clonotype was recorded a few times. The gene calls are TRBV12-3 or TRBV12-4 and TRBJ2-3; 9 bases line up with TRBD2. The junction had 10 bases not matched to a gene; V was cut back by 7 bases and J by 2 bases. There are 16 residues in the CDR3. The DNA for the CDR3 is TGTGCCAGCAATGACCGGGAGCGGGAGGACACAGATACGCAGTATTTT. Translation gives CASNDREREDTDTQYF.

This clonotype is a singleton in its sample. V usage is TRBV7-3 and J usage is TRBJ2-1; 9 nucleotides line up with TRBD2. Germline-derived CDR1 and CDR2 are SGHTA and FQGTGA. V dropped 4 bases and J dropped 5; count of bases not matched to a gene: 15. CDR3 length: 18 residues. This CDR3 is CASSSWPSGTSIHNEQFF. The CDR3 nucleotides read TGTGCCAGCAGCTCCTGGCCCTCCGGGACTAGCATCCACAATGAGCAGTTCTTC.

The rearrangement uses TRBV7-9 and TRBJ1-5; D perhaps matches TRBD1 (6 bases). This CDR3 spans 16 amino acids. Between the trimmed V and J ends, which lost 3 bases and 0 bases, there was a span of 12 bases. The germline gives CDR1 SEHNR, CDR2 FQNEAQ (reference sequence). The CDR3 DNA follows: TGTGCCAGCAGCTTTAGCGGGGGCTTTAGCAATCAGCCCCAGCATTTT. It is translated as CASSFSGGFSNQPQHF.